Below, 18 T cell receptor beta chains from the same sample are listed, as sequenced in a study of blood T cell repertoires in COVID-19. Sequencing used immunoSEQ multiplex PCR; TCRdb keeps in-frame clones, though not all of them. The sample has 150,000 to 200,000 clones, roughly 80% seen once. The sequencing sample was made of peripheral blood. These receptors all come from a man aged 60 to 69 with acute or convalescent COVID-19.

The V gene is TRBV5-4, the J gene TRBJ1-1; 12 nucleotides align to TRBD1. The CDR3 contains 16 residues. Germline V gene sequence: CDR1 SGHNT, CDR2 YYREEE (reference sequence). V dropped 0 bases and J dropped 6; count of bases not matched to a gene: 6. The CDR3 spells CASSLGGQGAGAEAFF. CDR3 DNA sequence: TGTGCCAGCAGCTTGGGGGGACAGGGGGCTGGCGCTGAAGCTTTCTTT.

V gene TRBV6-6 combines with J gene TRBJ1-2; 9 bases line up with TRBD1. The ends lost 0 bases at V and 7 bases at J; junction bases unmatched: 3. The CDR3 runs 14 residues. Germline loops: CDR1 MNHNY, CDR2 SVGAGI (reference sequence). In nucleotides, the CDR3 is TGTGCCAGCAGTTACTCGGACAGGGGAGGTGGCTACACCTTC. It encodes CASSYSDRGGGYTF.

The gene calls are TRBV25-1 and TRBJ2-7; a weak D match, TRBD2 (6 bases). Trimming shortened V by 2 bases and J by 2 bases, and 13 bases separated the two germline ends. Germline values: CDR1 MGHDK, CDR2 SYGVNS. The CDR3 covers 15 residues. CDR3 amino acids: CASSEPGGLTYEQYF. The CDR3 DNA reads TGTGCCAGCAGTGAACCGGGCGGACTAACCTACGAGCAGTACTTC.

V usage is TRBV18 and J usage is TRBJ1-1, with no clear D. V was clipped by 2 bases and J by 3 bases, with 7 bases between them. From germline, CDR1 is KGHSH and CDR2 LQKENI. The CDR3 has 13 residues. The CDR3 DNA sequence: TGTGCCAGCTCACCATCCGGTTACACTGAAGCTTTCTTT. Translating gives CASSPSGYTEAFF.

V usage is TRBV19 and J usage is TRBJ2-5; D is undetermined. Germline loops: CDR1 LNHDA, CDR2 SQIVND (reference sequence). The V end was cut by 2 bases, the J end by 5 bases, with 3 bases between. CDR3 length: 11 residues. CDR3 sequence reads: CASSISETQYF. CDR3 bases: TGTGCCAGTAGTATAAGCGAGACCCAGTACTTC.

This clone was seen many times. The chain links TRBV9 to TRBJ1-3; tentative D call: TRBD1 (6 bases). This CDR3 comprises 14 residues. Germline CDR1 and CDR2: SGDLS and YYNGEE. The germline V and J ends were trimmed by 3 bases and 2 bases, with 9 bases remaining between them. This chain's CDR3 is CASSEGVTGNTIYF. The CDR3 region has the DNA TGTGCCAGCAGCGAGGGGGTTACTGGAAACACCATATATTTT.

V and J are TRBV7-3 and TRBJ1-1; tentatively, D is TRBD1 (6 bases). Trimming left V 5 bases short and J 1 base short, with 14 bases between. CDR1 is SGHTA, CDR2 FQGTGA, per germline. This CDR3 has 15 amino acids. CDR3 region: CASSPSQGRNTEAFF. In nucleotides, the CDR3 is TGTGCCAGCAGCCCATCCCAGGGGAGGAACACTGAAGCTTTCTTT.

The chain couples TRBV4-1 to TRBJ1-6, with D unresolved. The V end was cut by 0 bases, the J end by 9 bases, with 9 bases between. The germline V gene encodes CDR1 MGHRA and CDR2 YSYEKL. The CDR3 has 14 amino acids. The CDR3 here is CASSQDRGGSPLHF. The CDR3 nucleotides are TGCGCCAGCAGCCAAGATCGGGGAGGTTCACCCCTCCACTTT.

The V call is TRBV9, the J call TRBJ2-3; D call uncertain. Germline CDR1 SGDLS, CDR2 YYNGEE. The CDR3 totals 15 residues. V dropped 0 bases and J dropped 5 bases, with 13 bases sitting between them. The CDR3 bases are TGTGCCAGCAGCGTAGCGTCCCGCCCCGGAGATACGCAGTATTTT. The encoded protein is CASSVASRPGDTQYF.

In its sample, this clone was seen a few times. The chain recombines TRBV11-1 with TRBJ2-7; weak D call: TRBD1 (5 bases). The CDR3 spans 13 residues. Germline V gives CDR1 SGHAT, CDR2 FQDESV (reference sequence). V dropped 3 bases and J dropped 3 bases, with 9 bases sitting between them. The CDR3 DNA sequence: TGTGCCAGCAGCTTTTATAGGGGCTACGAGCAGTACTTC. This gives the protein CASSFYRGYEQYF.

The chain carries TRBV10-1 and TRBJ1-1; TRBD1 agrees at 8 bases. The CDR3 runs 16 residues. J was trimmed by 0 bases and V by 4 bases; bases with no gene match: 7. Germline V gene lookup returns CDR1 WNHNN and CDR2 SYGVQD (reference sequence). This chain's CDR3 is CASSGGTGRMNTEAFF. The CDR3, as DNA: TGCGCCAGCAGTGGGGGGACAGGAAGAATGAACACTGAAGCTTTCTTT.

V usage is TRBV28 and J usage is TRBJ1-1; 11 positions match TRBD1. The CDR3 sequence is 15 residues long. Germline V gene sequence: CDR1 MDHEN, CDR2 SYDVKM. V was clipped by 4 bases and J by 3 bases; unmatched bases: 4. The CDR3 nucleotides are TGTGCCAGCAGTTCCCCGGGACAGGGGGACACTGAAGCTTTCTTT. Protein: CASSSPGQGDTEAFF.

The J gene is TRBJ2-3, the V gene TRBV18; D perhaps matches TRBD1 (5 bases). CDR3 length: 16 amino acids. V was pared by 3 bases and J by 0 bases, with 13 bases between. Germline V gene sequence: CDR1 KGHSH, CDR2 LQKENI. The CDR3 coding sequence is TGTGCCAGCTCACCCAAATTTCAGGGTAGCACAGATACGCAGTATTTT. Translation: CASSPKFQGSTDTQYF.

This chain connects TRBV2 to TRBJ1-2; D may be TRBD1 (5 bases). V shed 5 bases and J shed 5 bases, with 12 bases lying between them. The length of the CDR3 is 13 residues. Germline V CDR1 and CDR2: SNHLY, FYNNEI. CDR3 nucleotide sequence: TGTGCCAGCAGTCCGAGGCAGGGTTATGGCTACACCTTC. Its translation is CASSPRQGYGYTF.

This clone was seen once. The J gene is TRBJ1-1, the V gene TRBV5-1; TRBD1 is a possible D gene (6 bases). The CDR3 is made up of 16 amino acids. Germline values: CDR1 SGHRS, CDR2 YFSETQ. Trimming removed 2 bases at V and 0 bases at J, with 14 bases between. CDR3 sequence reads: CASSLPTQGLNTEAFF. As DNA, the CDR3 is TGCGCCAGCAGCTTACCAACACAGGGATTGAACACTGAAGCTTTCTTT. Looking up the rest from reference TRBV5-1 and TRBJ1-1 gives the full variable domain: KAGVTQTPRYLIKTRGQQVTLSCSPISGHRSVSWYQQTPGQGLQFLFEYFSETQRNKGNFPGRFSGRQFSNSRSEMNVSTLELGDSALYLCASSLPTQGLNTEAFFGQGTRLTVV.

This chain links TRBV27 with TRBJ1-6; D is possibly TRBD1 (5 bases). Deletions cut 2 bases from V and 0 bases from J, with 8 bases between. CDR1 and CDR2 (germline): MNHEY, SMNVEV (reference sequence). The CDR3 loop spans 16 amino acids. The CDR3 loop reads CASSLGASSYNSPLHF. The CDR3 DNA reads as TGTGCCAGCAGTTTAGGGGCTAGCTCCTATAATTCACCCCTCCACTTT.

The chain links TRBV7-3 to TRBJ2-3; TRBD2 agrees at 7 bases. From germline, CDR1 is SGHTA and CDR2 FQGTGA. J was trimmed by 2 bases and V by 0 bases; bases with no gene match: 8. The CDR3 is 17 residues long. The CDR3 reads CASSLTLASGHTDTQYF. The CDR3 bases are TGTGCCAGCAGCTTAACGCTCGCTAGCGGCCACACAGATACGCAGTATTTT.

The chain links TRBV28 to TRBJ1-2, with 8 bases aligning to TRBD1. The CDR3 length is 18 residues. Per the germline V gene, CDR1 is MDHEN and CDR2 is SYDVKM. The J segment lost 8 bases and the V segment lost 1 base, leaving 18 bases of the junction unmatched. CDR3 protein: CASSLSIFARQGAGGYTF. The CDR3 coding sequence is TGTGCCAGCAGTTTATCGATTTTTGCGCGGCAGGGGGCGGGAGGCTACACCTTC.